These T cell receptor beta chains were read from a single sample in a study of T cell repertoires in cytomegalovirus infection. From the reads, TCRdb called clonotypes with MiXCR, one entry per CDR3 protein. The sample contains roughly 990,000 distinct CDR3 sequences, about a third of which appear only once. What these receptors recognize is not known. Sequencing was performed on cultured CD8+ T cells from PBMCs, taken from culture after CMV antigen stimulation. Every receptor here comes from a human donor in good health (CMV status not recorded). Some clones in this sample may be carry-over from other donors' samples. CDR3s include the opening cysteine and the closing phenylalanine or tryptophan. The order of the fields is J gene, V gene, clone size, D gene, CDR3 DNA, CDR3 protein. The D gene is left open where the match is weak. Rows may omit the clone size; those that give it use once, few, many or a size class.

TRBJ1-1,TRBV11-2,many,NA,TGTGCCAGCAGCTTAATTTCGGCCACTGAAGCTTTCTTT,CASSLISATEAFF
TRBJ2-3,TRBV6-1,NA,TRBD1,TGTGCCGGATCCCGGGACAGCTATTACACAGATACGCAGTATTTT,CAGSRDSYYTDTQYF
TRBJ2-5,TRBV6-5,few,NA,TGTGCCAGCAAATATCGAGGGGGGATACTTCAAGAGACCCAGTACTTC,CASKYRGGILQETQYF
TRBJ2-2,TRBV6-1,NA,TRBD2,TGTGCCAGCAGAGGCATCAGCGGGGTGTATCGTCCAGAGCTGTTTTTT,CASRGISGVYRPELFF
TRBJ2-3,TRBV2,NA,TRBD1,TGTGCCAGCAGTGACCCGAGGACAGGGGAGACTTCTAGCACAGATACGCAGTATTTT,CASSDPRTGETSSTDTQYF
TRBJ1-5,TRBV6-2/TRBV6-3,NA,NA,TGTGCCAGCAGTTACGGCATGAGAGGACCCCGAGGTCAGCCCCAGCATTTT,CASSYGMRGPRGQPQHF
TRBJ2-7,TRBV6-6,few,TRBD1,TGTGCCAGCAGTTCAGGACAGGGATTAACCTACGAGCAGTACTTC,CASSSGQGLTYEQYF
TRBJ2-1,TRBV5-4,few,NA,TGTGCCAGCAGTGATATAAGCGGGCTATCCTACAATGAGCAGTTCTTC,CASSDISGLSYNEQFF
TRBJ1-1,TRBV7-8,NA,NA,TGTGCCAGCAGCTTAGTGGGGGAGGCTGAAGCTTTCTTT,CASSLVGEAEAFF
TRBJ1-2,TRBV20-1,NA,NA,TGCAGTGCTAGAGATGGACCGAGGCATGGCTACACCTTC,CSARDGPRHGYTF
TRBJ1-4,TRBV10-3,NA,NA,TGTGCCAACAGTGCCGCGACGGTTAATGAAAAACTGTTTTTT,CANSAATVNEKLFF
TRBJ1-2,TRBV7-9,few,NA,TGTGCCAGCAGCGAACCAGGGACACATTATGGCTACACCTTC,CASSEPGTHYGYTF
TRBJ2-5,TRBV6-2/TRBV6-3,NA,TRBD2,TGTGCCAGCAGTTCCCGAATTAGGACTAGCGGGGGGGCGGTGGAGACCCAGTACTTC,CASSSRIRTSGGAVETQYF
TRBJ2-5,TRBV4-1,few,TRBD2,TGCGCCAGCAGCCATTTGACTAGCGGGGGACAAGAGACCCAGTACTTC,CASSHLTSGGQETQYF
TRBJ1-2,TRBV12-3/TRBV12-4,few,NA,TGTGCCAGCAGTTTAGCGCCCTCGGGGGGTTTCTATGGCTACACCTTC,CASSLAPSGGFYGYTF
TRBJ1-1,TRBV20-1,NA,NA,TGCAGTGCTAGGGACCTTGAGGTCCGGAGGGTTGAAGCTTTCTTT,CSARDLEVRRVEAFF
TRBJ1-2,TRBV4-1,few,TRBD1,TGCGCCAGCAGCCAAGGCATTATGGGAGGGGGCGACTATGGCTACACCTTC,CASSQGIMGGGDYGYTF
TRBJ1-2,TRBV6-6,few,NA,TGTGCCAGCAGTTACTCTCCTAACTATGGCTACACCTTC,CASSYSPNYGYTF
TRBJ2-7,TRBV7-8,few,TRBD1,TGTGCCAGCAGCGGGGACAGGAGCTCCTACGAGCAGTACTTC,CASSGDRSSYEQYF
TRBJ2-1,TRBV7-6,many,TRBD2,TGTGCCAGCAGCTCGACTAGCGGGGGGGCTACCTACAATGAGCAGTTCTTC,CASSSTSGGATYNEQFF
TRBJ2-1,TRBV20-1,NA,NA,TGCAGTGCTAGATCATCACAGGACCGTTACAATGAGCAGTTCTTC,CSARSSQDRYNEQFF
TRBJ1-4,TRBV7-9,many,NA,TGTGCCAGCAGCTCTTCAGACTCAACTAATGAAAAACTGTTTTTT,CASSSSDSTNEKLFF
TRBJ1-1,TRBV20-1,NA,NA,TGCAGTGCTAGAGGTTATATGAGTCCCTCGGCCGGGGGCACTGAAGCTTTCTTT,CSARGYMSPSAGGTEAFF
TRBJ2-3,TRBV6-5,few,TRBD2,TGTGCCAGCAGTTCCCTCGGGACTAGCGGGGGGGCTAGCACAGATACGCAGTATTTT,CASSSLGTSGGASTDTQYF
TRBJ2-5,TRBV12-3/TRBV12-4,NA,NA,TGTGCCAGCAGTTCCCCGACTAGTTACCTCCAAGAGACCCAGTACTTC,CASSSPTSYLQETQYF
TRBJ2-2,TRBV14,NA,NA,TGTGCCAGCAGCCAGATAGCTGGTTGGGAGCTGTTTTTT,CASSQIAGWELFF
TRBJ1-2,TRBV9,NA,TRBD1,TGTGTCAGCAGCGTGGAGGCAGGCCCCGTCCGGGACAGTACTAACTATGGCTACACCTTC,CVSSVEAGPVRDSTNYGYTF
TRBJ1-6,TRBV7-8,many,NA,TGTGCCAGCAGCCTTAAAGGGAATTCACCCCTCCACTTT,CASSLKGNSPLHF
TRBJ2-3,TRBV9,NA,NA,TGTGCCAGCAGCGTTGGGGATCTTAGCACAGATACGCAGTATTTT,CASSVGDLSTDTQYF
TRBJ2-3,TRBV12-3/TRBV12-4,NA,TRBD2,TGTGCCAGCAGTTATCTAGCGGACACAGATACGCAGTATTTT,CASSYLADTDTQYF
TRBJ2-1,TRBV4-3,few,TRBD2,TGCGCCAGCAGCCATACCGGGACTAGCGGGGTTGGTGAGCAGTTCTTC,CASSHTGTSGVGEQFF
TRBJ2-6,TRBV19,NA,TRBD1,TGTGCCAGTACACCGGGACAGGGCTCTGGGGCCAACGTCCTGACTTTC,CASTPGQGSGANVLTF
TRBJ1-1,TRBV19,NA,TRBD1,TGTGCCAGTCGTAAGGGGGCAGCTGAAGCTTTCTTT,CASRKGAAEAFF
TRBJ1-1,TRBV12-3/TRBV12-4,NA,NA,TGTGCCAGCATCCAAGGGGGGTGGTCTGAAGCTTTCTTT,CASIQGGWSEAFF
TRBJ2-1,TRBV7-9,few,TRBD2,TGTGCCAGCAGCCCTGGGACTAGCCGGAGCTCCTACAATGAGCAGTTCTTC,CASSPGTSRSSYNEQFF
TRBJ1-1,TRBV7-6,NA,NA,TGTGCCAGCAGCAATGGTCGCTACAGGAACACTGAAGCTTTCTTT,CASSNGRYRNTEAFF
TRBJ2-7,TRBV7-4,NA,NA,TGTGCCAGCAGCTGGGGGGGCAGAATCTACGAGCAGTACTTC,CASSWGGRIYEQYF
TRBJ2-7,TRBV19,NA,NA,TGTGCCAGTACCAAGTGGGGTGAACAGGGCTACGAGCAGTACTTC,CASTKWGEQGYEQYF
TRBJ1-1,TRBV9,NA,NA,TGTGCCAGCAGCTTCCTGGGGGACACTGAAGCTTTCTTT,CASSFLGDTEAFF
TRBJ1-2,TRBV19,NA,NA,TGTGCCAGTAGGCCTTGGGGGTTTGCATATGGCTACACCTTC,CASRPWGFAYGYTF
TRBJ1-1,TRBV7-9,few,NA,TGTGCCAGCAGCTTGCAGGAGTGGGTATTAGAAGAAAGAGGAGACACTGAAGCTTTCTTT,CASSLQEWVLEERGDTEAFF
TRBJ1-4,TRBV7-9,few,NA,TGTGCCAGCAGCCAAGACTCTGATGAAAAACTGTTTTTT,CASSQDSDEKLFF
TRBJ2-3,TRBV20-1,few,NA,TGCAGTGCTAGGGGTGTCTTTACAGGGCTTCCCCTCACAGATACGCAGTATTTT,CSARGVFTGLPLTDTQYF
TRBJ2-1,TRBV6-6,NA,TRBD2,TGTGCCAGCAGCGACGCAGCGGGGGGTCCACTCTCGGAGCAGTTCTTC,CASSDAAGGPLSEQFF
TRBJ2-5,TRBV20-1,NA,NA,TGCAGTGCTAGACATCAATGGGACCTAAACCAAGAGACCCAGTACTTC,CSARHQWDLNQETQYF
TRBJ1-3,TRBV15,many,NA,TGTGCCACCAGCAGAGACCGTAATAGGGGAAACACCATATATTTT,CATSRDRNRGNTIYF
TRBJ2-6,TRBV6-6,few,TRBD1,TGTGCCAGCAGTTCCGGACAGGGATTGTTTCGGGAGGGGGCCAACGTCCTGACTTTC,CASSSGQGLFREGANVLTF
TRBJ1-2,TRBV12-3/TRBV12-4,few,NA,TGTGCCAGCAGTCCCCGGGGGGGGTATTGGGGTGGCTACACCTTC,CASSPRGGYWGGYTF
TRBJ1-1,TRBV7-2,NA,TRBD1,TGTGCCAGCACCATAGATTGGGGGTTCAGGGGGGCCACTGAAGCTTTCTTT,CASTIDWGFRGATEAFF
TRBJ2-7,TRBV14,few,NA,TGTGCCAGCAGCCTTAGAAGGGTCTACGAGCAGTACTTC,CASSLRRVYEQYF
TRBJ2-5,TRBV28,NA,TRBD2,TGTGCCAGCACCACTAATGGACTAGCGGAAGAGACCCAGTACTTC,CASTTNGLAEETQYF